Listed below are T cell receptor beta chains from one sample, sequenced in a study of blood T cell repertoires in COVID-19. Sequencing used immunoSEQ multiplex PCR; TCRdb keeps in-frame clones, though not all of them. The sample contains fewer than 250,000 clones, 70% to 90% of which appear only once. What was sequenced was peripheral blood. The receptors were gathered from a woman aged 45-65 years with active or convalescent COVID-19. Both conserved end residues are part of each CDR3. The order of the fields is J gene, V gene, clone size, D gene, CDR3 protein, CDR3 DNA. D genes are given only for firm matches. Expanded clones are given a class, and other clones once, few, many or no size at all.

>TRBJ2-7|TRBV6-4|NA|NA
CASSTSSDSSYEQYF
TGTGCCAGCAGTACTAGCAGCGACAGCTCCTACGAGCAGTACTTC
>TRBJ1-5|TRBV20-1|NA|TRBD1
CSAGGQGNQPQHF
TGCAGTGCTGGTGGACAGGGCAATCAGCCCCAGCATTTT
>TRBJ1-2|TRBV18|NA|TRBD1
CASSQTGPNYGYTF
TGTGCCAGCTCACAGACAGGGCCTAACTATGGCTACACCTTC
>TRBJ1-2|TRBV7-9|NA|NA
CASIRWGEGYTF
TGTGCCAGCATCCGGTGGGGGGAAGGCTACACCTTC
>TRBJ1-2|TRBV28|NA|NA
CASRPGPAGSYTF
TGTGCCAGCAGGCCAGGACCGGCCGGGAGCTACACCTTC
>TRBJ2-5|TRBV10-3|NA|TRBD1
CATTPRTGDGFGETQYF
TGTGCCACCACCCCGCGGACAGGGGATGGATTTGGGGAGACCCAGTACTTC
>TRBJ2-3|TRBV15|NA|NA
CATSLRVSGPTDTQYF
TGTGCCACCAGCCTCCGGGTTAGCGGACCCACAGATACGCAGTATTTT
>TRBJ2-3|TRBV10-1|NA|NA
CASSELSTDTQYF
TGCGCCAGCAGTGAACTTAGCACAGATACGCAGTATTTT
>TRBJ1-1|TRBV25-1|NA|NA
CASSDWGGKGITEAFF
TGTGCCAGCAGTGACTGGGGCGGAAAGGGGATCACTGAAGCTTTCTTT
>TRBJ2-2|TRBV24-1|NA|TRBD1
CATSDPTGPGELFF
TGTGCCACCAGTGATCCGACAGGGCCCGGGGAGCTGTTTTTT
>TRBJ1-1|TRBV9|many|TRBD1
CASSGTGGMNTEAFF
TGTGCCAGCAGCGGAACAGGGGGCATGAACACTGAAGCTTTCTTT